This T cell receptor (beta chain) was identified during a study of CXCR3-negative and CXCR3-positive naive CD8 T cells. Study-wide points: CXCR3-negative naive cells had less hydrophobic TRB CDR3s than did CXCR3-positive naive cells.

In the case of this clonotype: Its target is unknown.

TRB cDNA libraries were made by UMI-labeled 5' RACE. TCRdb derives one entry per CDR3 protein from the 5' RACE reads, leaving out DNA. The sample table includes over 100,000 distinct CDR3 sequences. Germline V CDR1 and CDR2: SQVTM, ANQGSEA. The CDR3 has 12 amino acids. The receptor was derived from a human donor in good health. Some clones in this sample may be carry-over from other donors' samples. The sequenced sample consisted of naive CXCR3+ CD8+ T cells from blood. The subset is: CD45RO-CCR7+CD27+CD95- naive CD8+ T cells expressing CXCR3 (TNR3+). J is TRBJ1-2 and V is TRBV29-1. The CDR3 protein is CSAIGWDYGYTF.